This TCR beta chain is from a study of cytomegalovirus exposure and HLA in healthy donors (dated by TCRdb to the late 2010s). Regarding the research as a whole: In an earlier analysis of 550 to 750 of the donors, about 270 Gb of sequence data and 120 million or so unique TCR beta sequences from roughly 190 million T cells were reported. An early release that covered about 600 HLA-typed donors contained approximately 300 gigabases of sequencing data and tens of millions of unique TCR sequences. Genome-wide SNP genotypes for about 65% of the 666 donors were used in a later genetic analysis, which treated that subset as a discovery cohort. The study aimed to test whether signatures of past pathogen exposure could be identified by cataloging public T cell receptors. Besides the first cohort of approximately 670 subjects, a separate validation cohort made up of 90 to 150 different subjects was used. Rather than drawing on any new phenotypic data, the later analysis identified candidate immune exposures from TCR beta sequences and the way those sequences occurred across donors. On average, roughly 240,000 unique TCR beta nucleotide sequences were sequenced per donor among 398 genotyped donors of the cohort, with roughly 18% of those sequences being non-productive. Using immunosequencing, the study profiled T cell repertoires from about 650 subjects and related those repertoires to cytomegalovirus serostatus. Among the approximately 400 genotyped donors, 81% belonged to the genetic ancestry cluster associated with self-reported Caucasian donors. HLA typing covered class I and class II loci at four-digit resolution. The number of donors typed differed by locus, with about 629-630 for A, B, C, DRB1 and DQB1, more than 500 for DQA1, over 600 for DPA1, and some 470 for DPB1. Four to six DR-DQ haplotypes were handled as single units for association and clustering because linkage in the cohort was strong. The study combined high-throughput TCR immunosequencing, statistical association of individual TCRs with disease status, and machine learning to predict cytomegalovirus infection status. Every repertoire in the discovery cohort had been generated on one and the same sequencing platform. Alongside the repertoire data, information on donor age, sex, ethnicity and CMV serostatus was compiled. To study patterns of TCR occurrence, a later analysis re-analyzed previously published TCR beta repertoires from around 670 donors and added high-resolution HLA genotyping. To decide whether each TCR beta V gene segment behaved as functional or pseudogenic, an earlier analysis of fewer than 750 of the donors relied on high-throughput TCR beta sequencing. Here is what the overall study found, with its caveats: A few of the identified cytomegalovirus-associated TCR beta chains were confirmed in vitro to be specific for cytomegalovirus antigens. It was suggested by the authors that the approach could potentially be generalized to other disease states and immunological phenotypes. A further reported finding was that TCR beta sequences accurately predicted the HLA-A and HLA-B alleles for most subjects in the first cohort. A later genetic analysis reported fewer N-insertions in productive TCRs among donors in an Asian-associated ancestry cluster than the roughly 700-donor mean. Linkage disequilibrium might explain the correlated functional status among segregating V segments, but an unknown experimental factor could not be ruled out. The earlier analysis of 587 of the donors excluded some 15 rarely observed V segments, including chromosome 9 orphons, because counts were too low. The only immune exposure information available for the cohort was CMV serostatus. Assigning TCR associations to individual alleles was difficult when HLA alleles, especially DR and DQ, strongly co-occurred. Cytomegalovirus status was reported to be diagnosed by the classifier with high specificity and sensitivity in both the original and validation cohorts. A later analysis associated 15,000 or so TCR beta sequences with specific HLA alleles at a false discovery rate of 0.05. In a later genetic analysis, a missense DCLRE1C variant was associated with V-gene and J-gene trimming of TCR beta chains, and the association was replicated in an independent cohort. In this cohort, only TCR beta chains were sequenced, and detectable features were limited by the absence of alpha or paired-chain data. A group of highly shared sequence variants was considered likely to be a technical artifact of the sequencing pipeline. In a later analysis, TCR association rates were found to vary across HLA loci, with the most associated TCRs seen for DRB1 alleles and the fewest for HLA-C alleles. According to a later analysis, most CMV-associated TCR beta chains appeared to be HLA-restricted, and the HLA associations seemed to be driven largely by CMV exposure. According to a later analysis, parvovirus B19, influenza, CMV and Epstein-Barr virus appeared linked to several top co-occurrence clusters. An earlier analysis of approximately 590 of the donors showed that most TCR beta V segments appeared in productive rearrangements either about 90% or about 30% of the time, which broadly matched IMGT annotations. In a later analysis, HLA-associated TCR beta chains showed more clonal expansion and lower generation probabilities than non-associated chains that were equally common. The presence/absence analyses assumed that sequencing depth was roughly uniform across donors, and that assumption may not be true. Across donors, most TCR sequences were observed very rarely, whereas some public TCRs were present in many individuals. A total of roughly 160 TCR beta chains were listed by the study as associated with cytomegalovirus. Because some donors lacked HLA typing at each locus, the association tests relied only on the typed subset. Because the 87-base-pair reads could not distinguish some IMGT-functional V segments, including TRBV6-2 and TRBV6-3, those segments were excluded.

Library creation used the immunoSEQ multiplex PCR assay. For the multiplex PCR, a mixture combining 60 forward primers for TCR Vbeta segments and 13 reverse primers for TCR Jbeta segments was used. Amplification of the CDR3 region of rearranged TCR beta genes was performed with a multiplex PCR assay on genomic DNA. The amplified TCR beta libraries were sequenced on the Illumina HiSeq System as 87-base-pair reads. As for the authors' bioinformatics: A later analysis tallied tens of millions of unique TCR beta chains across the 650 to 750 repertoires, and about 12 million of those chains were shared by two or more donors. A nearest-neighbor algorithm error-corrected the raw reads and collapsed the reads into unique sequences, merging closely related sequences to remove PCR and sequencing errors. To assign V, D and J gene segments, CDR3 sequences were aligned to IMGT reference sequences. For a sequence to be retained, at least a six-nucleotide match to both a V gene segment and a J gene segment was required. A rearrangement counted as productive if the CDR3 had no stop codons and remained in frame with V and J, and every other rearrangement counted as non-productive. CDR3 was defined according to IMGT convention as the region running from the second conserved V-encoded cysteine to the conserved J-encoded phenylalanine. Sequences without an unambiguous match to a single V gene segment were excluded from the earlier analysis of 450 to 750 of the donors. In an earlier analysis of about 590 of the donors, a V segment was called functional when productive rearrangements were above 56.7%, and segregating when the standard deviation between donors exceeded 5%. A statistical classification framework was built for diagnosing cytomegalovirus status from the catalog of TCR beta chain sequences. In a later analysis, TCR nucleotide sequences were compared against IMGT/GENE-DB human TR gene sequences so that V and J genes could be assigned. The TCRdist pipeline was used in a later analysis to assign CDR3 sequences and most-parsimonious VDJ recombination scenarios. In a later analysis, every TCR beta chain was defined by the combination of its CDR3 amino acid sequence and its V-gene family, and reads without a unique V-gene family were dropped. A later analysis removed 550 to 650 highly shared, low-generation-probability nucleotide sequences to deal with suspected cross-contamination and a sequencing artifact. For each public chain, a later analysis derived a clonal expansion index from normalized ranks of inferred template counts within each repertoire. In a later analysis, generation probabilities were computed using a VDJ recombination model fitted to out-of-frame rearrangements, and the results were checked against IGoR. In a later analysis, hypergeometric tests were used to score TCR-TCR, TCR-HLA and TCR-CMV co-occurrence, with a repertoire-size bias correction applied to TCR pairs. A later analysis estimated false discovery rates by permuting HLA or CMV assignments 20 times. In a later analysis, co-occurring TCRs were grouped using DBSCAN, with TCRdist sequence similarity added in when clustering inside HLA-allele-positive subsets. Co-occurrence clustering excluded repertoires with fewer than 30,000 or more than 120,000 public chains, plus five with anomalous nucleotide sharing. Entries here come from immuneACCESS through TCRdb and include only in-frame sequences with V and J called. Some clones fail to appear in such tables; in the studies checked, an unresolved V gene covers under half of the shortfall, and the cause of the remainder is unknown. V, J and clone size derive from that table, while D and trimming were established from the DNA sequence. This sample lists about 130,000 clones; around 75% were detected once. Of the sample, 2.5% to 3.5% is held by the ten largest clones.

V is pared back by 4 bases and J by 0 bases, with 13 bases lying between the germline termini. CDR1 SNHLY and CDR2 FYNNEI were looked up in the germline V gene. Taken from cysteine to phenylalanine, the CDR3 has 16 residues. Only the CDR3 part of the read is kept: 48 bases, read in frame from the first base. The cohort was made up of about 610 healthy bone marrow donors. All cohort members were sampled while nominally healthy, although unrecorded immune exposures were likely present. The donor tested CMV seronegative and was one of the 352 seronegative cohort members. A peripheral blood sample was provided by each donor, and peripheral blood mononuclear cells were used for TCR beta sequencing. The Qiagen DNeasy Blood Extraction Kit was used to extract genomic DNA from the blood cell samples. About this clone: What this receptor recognizes is not known. The record has no base qualities; no much larger clone is one base away.

The receptor was derived from a man in his thirties or forties in good health and CMV-seronegative. This chain is built from TRBV2 and TRBJ2-4; the D segment cannot be called with confidence. The sequenced material came from PBMCs. This receptor has the CDR3 CASSGNPTGAKNIQYF. The DNA reads TGTGCCAGCAGTGGTAACCCCACGGGAGCCAAAAACATTCAGTACTTC.